This T cell receptor beta chain appears in the sequencing data of a study of T cell repertoires in cytomegalovirus infection. About the study: HLA-C-restricted CMV epitopes, recently identified, and well-studied HLA-B-restricted ones were used by the study. Both CMV infection and a matching HLA type were indicated by public TCR beta signatures.

TCRdb independently ran MiXCR on the reads; one entry per CDR3 protein. In the table there are about a million distinct CDR3 sequences, roughly a third of which are singletons. In this sample, this clonotype turned up a few times. Antigen: not known. The V and J ends lost 2 bases and 0 bases respectively, with 5 bases between them. The CDR3 is 13 residues long. The germline gives CDR1 SGHNT, CDR2 YYREEE (reference sequence). The chain is built from TRBV5-4 and TRBJ1-2; D is unresolved. Sequencing was performed on cultured CD8+ T cells from PBMCs, taken from culture after CMV antigen stimulation. This receptor was obtained from a human donor in good health (CMV status not recorded). Some clones in this sample may be carry-over from other donors' samples. The CDR3 coding sequence is TGTGCCAGCAGCTTCCCTACTAACTATGGCTACACCTTC. It specifies CASSFPTNYGYTF.